This TCR beta chain was captured by sequencing in a study of T-cell reconstitution after alpha-beta-depleted transplantation in children. This clonotype has only a few counts. Its specificity is not known. Study results and limitations: Several hundred expanded graft clones reportedly supplied alpha-beta T cells about two months after transplant.

The CDR3 contains 15 residues. J lost 7 bases, V lost 3 bases, and 6 bases had no gene match. Looked up from germline, CDR1 is LGHDT and CDR2 is YNNKEL (reference sequence). Preparation of the TCRbeta library was carried out with unique molecular identifiers. TCRdb re-analysed the PCR reads in MiXCR, keeping a single row per CDR3 protein. Among approximately 82,000 distinct CDR3 sequences listed, roughly 15% were seen once. Source: PBMCs, mostly from graft donor cells, taken 180 days after TCRalphabeta/CD19-depleted stem cell transplant. This clonotype originated in a male patient aged 2 to 10 who had a stem cell transplant for acute lymphoblastic leukemia, so the T cells may come from the graft donor. The rearrangement uses TRBV3-1 and TRBJ1-5; 10 bases match TRBD1. The CDR3 sequence: CASSQADRGSQPQHF. The CDR3 nucleotides read TGTGCCAGCAGCCAGGCGGACAGGGGGAGCCAGCCCCAGCATTTT.